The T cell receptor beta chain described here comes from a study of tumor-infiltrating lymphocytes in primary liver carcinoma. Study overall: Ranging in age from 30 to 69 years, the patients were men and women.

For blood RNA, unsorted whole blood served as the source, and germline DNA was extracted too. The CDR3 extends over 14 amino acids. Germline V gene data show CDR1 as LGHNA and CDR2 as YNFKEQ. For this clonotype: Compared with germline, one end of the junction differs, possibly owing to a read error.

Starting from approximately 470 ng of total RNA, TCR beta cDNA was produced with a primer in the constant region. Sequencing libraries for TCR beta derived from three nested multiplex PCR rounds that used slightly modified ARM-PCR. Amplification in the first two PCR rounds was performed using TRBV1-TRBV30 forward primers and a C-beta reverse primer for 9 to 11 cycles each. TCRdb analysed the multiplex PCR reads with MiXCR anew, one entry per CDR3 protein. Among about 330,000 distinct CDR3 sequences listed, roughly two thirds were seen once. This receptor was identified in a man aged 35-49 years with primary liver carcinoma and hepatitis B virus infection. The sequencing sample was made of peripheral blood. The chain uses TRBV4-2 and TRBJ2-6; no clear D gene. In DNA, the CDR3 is TGTGCCAGCTGCCAAGTTTCTGGGGCCAACGTCCTGACTTTC. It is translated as CASCQVSGANVLTF.